The 5 T cell receptor beta chains reported below all come from one sample, sequenced in a study of shared clonotypes between healthy human individuals. Only in-frame clones appear in the TCRdb table, and some are missing; sequencing was by immunoSEQ multiplex PCR. The sample records around 610,000 clones, 90% to 97% being singletons. Naive CD8 cells lacked CD45RO and underwent positive selection for CCR7, leaving out terminally differentiated effector memory CD45RA+ cells. Sequenced: naive CD8+ T cells sorted from blood. All receptors derive from a woman aged 25 to 45 in good health.

The rearrangement links TRBV6-6 to TRBJ1-1, with unresolved D. This CDR3 is built from 14 residues. Germline CDR1 reads MNHNY; CDR2 reads SVGAGI (reference sequence). V lost 2 bases and J lost 0, with 7 bases in between. CDR3 in amino acids: CASSYTAMNTEAFF. The CDR3 DNA follows: TGTGCCAGCAGTTACACAGCCATGAACACTGAAGCTTTCTTT.

The chain combines TRBV6-5 with TRBJ2-1; D remains ambiguous. Germline values: CDR1 MNHEY, CDR2 SVGAGI. V lost 6 bases and J 6 bases, leaving 9 bases between the germline ends. CDR3 length: 12 amino acids. The CDR3 spells CASSPIGNEQFF. The CDR3 DNA reads TGTGCCAGCAGCCCCATCGGCAATGAGCAGTTCTTC.

The rearrangement joins TRBV15 to TRBJ2-1; unclear D gene. CDR1 and CDR2 (germline): LNHNV, YYDKDF (reference sequence). The CDR3 totals 14 residues. Between the trimmed V and J ends, which lost 0 bases and 10 bases, there was a span of 13 bases. Written as DNA, the CDR3 is TGTGCCACCAGCAGAGATATTGGAGATCGGGAGCAGTTCTTC. Protein: CATSRDIGDREQFF.

The J gene is TRBJ2-1, the V gene TRBV5-4, with D possibly called TRBD1 or TRBD2 (5 bases each). Germline CDR1 SGHNT, CDR2 YYREEE (reference sequence). Trimming pared 5 bases from V and 6 bases from J, leaving 18 bases between. This CDR3 has 15 amino acids. CDR3 sequence reads: CASRSGPGTVNEQFF. The CDR3 nucleotides read TGTGCCAGCAGGTCGGGCCCAGGGACGGTCAATGAGCAGTTCTTC. Supplemented by reference TRBV5-4 and TRBJ2-1, the full variable domain reads ETGVTQSPTHLIKTRGQQVTLRCSSQSGHNTVSWYQQALGQGPQFIFQYYREEENGRGNFPPRFSGLQFPNYSSELNVNALELDDSALYLCASRSGPGTVNEQFFGPGTRLTVL.

Comments on this clone: The same CDR3 is also encoded by other DNA sequences in this sample. This chain links TRBV27 with TRBJ2-7; TRBD1 is a possible D gene (6 bases). Trimming left V 5 bases short and J 4 bases short, with 12 bases between. In germline, CDR1 is MNHEY, CDR2 SMNVEV (reference sequence). CDR3 size: 13 residues. Written as DNA, the CDR3 is TGTGCCAGCAGTCTTGGACAGTATTACGAGCAGTACTTC. This translates into CASSLGQYYEQYF.